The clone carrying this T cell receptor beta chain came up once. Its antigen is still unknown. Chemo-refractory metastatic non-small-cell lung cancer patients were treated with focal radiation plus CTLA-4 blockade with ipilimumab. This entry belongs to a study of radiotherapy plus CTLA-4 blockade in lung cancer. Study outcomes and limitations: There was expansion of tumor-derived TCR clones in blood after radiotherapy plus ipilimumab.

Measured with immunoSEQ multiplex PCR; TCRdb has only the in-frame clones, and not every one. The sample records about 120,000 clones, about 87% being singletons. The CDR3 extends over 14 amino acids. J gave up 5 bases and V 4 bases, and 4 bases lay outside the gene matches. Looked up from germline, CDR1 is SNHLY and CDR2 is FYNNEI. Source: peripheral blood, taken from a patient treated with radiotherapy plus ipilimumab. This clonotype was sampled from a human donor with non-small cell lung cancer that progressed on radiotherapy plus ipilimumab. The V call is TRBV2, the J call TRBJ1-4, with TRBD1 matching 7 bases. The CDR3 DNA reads TGTGCCAGCAGTGCGGGACAGCTCAATGAAAAACTGTTTTTT. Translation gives CASSAGQLNEKLFF.